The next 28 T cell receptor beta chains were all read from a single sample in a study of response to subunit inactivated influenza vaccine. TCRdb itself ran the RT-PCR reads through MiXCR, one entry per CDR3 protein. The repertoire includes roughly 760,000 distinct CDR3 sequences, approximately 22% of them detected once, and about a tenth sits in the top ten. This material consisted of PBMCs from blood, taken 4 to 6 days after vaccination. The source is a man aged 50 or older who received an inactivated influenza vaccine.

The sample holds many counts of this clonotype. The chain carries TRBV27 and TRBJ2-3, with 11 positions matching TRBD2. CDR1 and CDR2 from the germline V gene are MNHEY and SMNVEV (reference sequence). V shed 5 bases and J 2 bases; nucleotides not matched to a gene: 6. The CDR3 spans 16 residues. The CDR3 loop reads CASSLGLADYTDTQYF. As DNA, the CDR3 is TGTGCCAGCAGTCTGGGACTAGCGGATTACACAGATACGCAGTATTTT.

The CDR3 spells CASSNDEETQYF. CDR3 in DNA: TGCGCCAGCAGCAACGACGAAGAGACCCAGTACTTC. The chain carries TRBV5-1 and TRBJ2-5; no firm D call. Deletions cut 4 bases from V and 3 bases from J, with 7 bases between. The germline gives CDR1 SGHRS, CDR2 YFSETQ. The CDR3 sequence is 12 residues long. Drawing the rest from reference TRBV5-1 and TRBJ2-5, the complete variable domain is KAGVTQTPRYLIKTRGQQVTLSCSPISGHRSVSWYQQTPGQGLQFLFEYFSETQRNKGNFPGRFSGRQFSNSRSEMNVSTLELGDSALYLCASSNDEETQYFGPGTRLLVL.

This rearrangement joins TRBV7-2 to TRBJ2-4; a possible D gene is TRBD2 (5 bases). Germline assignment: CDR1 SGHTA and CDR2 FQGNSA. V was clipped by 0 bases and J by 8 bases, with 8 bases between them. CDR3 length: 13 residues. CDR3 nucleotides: TGTGCCAGCAGCTTAGCGATGCGGGACATTCAGTACTTC. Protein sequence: CASSLAMRDIQYF.

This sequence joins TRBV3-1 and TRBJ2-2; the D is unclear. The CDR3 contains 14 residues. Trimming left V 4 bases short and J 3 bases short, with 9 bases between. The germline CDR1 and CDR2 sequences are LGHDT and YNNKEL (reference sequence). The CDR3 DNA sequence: TGTGCCAGCAGCCGTCTTCGGGACACCGGGGAGCTGTTTTTT. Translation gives CASSRLRDTGELFF.

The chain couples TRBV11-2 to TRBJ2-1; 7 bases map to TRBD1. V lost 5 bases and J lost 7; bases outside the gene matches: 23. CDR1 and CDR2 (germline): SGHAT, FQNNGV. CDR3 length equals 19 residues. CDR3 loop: CASSRRPGQSPSSGNEQFF. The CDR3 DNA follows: TGTGCCAGCAGCCGGCGACCGGGACAGAGTCCCTCTAGTGGGAATGAGCAGTTCTTC.

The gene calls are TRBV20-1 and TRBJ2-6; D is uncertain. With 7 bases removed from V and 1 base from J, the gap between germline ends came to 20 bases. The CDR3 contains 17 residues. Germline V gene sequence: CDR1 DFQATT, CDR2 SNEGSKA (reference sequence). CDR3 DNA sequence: TGCAGTGGCTGGGCATTCGAGAGTCGTTCTGGGGCCAACGTCCTGACTTTC. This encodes CSGWAFESRSGANVLTF.

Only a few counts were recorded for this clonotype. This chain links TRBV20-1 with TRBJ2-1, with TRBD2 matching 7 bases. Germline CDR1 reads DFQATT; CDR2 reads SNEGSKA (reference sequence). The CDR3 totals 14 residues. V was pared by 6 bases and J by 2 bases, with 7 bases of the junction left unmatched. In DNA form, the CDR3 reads TGCAGTGCATCGGGGAGGGGAACCTACAATGAGCAGTTCTTC. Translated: CSASGRGTYNEQFF.

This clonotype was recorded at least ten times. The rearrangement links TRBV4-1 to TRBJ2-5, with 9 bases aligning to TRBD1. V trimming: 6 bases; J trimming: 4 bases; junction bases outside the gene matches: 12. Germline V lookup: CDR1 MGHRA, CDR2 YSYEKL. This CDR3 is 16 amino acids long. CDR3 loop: CASRIGTGPPGETQYF. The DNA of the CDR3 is TGCGCCAGCAGAATCGGGACAGGGCCTCCGGGAGAGACCCAGTACTTC.

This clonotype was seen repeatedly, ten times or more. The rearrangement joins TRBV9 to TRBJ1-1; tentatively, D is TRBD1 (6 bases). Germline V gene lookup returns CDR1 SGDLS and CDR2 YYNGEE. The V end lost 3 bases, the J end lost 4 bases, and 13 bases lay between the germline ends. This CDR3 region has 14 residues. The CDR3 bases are TGTGCCAGCAGCGCCCCAACAGGGTTCACTGAAGCTTTCTTT. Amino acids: CASSAPTGFTEAFF. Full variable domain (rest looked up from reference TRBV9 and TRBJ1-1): DSGVTQTPKHLITATGQRVTLRCSPRSGDLSVYWYQQSLDQGLQFLIQYYNGEERAKGNILERFSAQQFPDLHSELNLSSLELGDSALYFCASSAPTGFTEAFFGQGTRLTVV.

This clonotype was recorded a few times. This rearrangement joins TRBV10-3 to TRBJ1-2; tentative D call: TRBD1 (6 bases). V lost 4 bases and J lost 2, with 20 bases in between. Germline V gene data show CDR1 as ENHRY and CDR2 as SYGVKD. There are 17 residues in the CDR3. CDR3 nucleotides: TGTGCCATCAGTGGCTCCAGTAGGGGGGAGGGAAACTATGGCTACACCTTC. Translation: CAISGSSRGEGNYGYTF.

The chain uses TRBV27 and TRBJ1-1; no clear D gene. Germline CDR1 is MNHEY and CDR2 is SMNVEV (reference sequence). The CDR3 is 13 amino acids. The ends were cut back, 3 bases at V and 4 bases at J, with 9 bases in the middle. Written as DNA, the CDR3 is TGTGCCAGCAGTTTCCGTGGGAGCACTGAAGCTTTCTTT. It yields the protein CASSFRGSTEAFF.

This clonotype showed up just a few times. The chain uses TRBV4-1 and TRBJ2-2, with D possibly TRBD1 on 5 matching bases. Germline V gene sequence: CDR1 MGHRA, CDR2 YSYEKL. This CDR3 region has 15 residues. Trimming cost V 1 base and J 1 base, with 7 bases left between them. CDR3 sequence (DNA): TGCGCCAGCAGCCAAGTGACAGTGAACACCGGGGAGCTGTTTTTT. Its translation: CASSQVTVNTGELFF.

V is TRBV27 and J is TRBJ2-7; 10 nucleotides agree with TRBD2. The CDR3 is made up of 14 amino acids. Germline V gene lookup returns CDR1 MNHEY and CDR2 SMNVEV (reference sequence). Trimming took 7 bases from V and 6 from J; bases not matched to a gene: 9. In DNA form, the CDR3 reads TGTGCCAGCAAAAAAGCGGGAGGGCCCCGCGAGCAGTACTTC. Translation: CASKKAGGPREQYF.

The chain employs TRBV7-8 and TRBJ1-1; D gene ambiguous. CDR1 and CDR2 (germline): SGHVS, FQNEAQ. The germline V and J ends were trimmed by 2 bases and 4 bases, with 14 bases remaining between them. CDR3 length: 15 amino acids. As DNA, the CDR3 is TGTGCCAGCAGCTTAAGTTGGGGTGTCGGCACTGAAGCTTTCTTT. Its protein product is CASSLSWGVGTEAFF.

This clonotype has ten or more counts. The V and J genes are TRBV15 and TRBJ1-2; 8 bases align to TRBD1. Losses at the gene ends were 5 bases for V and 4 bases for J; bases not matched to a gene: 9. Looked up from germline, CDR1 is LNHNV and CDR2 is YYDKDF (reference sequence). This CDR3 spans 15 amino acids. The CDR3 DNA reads TGTGCCACCAGCGTACAGGGGGTTTATGGCTATGGCTACACCTTC. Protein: CATSVQGVYGYGYTF.

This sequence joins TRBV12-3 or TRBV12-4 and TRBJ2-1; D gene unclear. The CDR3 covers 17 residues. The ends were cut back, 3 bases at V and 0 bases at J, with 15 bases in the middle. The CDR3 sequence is CASSFLTGLSSYNEQFF. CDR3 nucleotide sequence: TGTGCCAGCAGTTTTTTGACTGGGCTCAGCTCCTACAATGAGCAGTTCTTC.

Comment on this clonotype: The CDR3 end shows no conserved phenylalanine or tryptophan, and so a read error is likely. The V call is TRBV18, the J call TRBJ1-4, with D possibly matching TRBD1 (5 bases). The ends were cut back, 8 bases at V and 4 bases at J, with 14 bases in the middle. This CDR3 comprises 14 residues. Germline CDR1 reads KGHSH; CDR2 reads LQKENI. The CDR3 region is CASLEGLGNEKLFL. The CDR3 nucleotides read TGTGCCAGCCTAGAGGGGCTCGGTAATGAAAAACTGTTTCTT.

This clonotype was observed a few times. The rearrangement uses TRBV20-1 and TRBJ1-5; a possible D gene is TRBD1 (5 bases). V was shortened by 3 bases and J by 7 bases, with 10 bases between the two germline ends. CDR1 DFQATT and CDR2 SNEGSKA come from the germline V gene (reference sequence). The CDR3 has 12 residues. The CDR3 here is CSASDGTQPQHF. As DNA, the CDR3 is TGCAGTGCTAGTGACGGGACCCAGCCCCAGCATTTT.

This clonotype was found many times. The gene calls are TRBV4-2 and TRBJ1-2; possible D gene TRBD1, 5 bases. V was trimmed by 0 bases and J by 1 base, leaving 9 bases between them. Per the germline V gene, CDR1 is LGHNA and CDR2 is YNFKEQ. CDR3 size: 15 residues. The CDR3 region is CASSQDPGSNYGYTF. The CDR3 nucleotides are TGTGCCAGCAGCCAAGATCCAGGGAGTAACTATGGCTACACCTTC.

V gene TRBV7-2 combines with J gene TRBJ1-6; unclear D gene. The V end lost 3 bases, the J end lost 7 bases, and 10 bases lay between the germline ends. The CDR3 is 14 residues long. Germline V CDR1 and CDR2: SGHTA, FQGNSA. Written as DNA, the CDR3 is TGTGCCAGCAGCTTCCCAGTCTTAAATTCACCCCTCCACTTT. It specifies CASSFPVLNSPLHF.

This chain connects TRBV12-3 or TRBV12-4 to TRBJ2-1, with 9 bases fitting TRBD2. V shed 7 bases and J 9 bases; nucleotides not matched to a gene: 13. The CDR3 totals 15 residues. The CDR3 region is CASTEAGGPSREQFF. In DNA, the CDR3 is TGTGCCAGCACTGAAGCGGGGGGACCCTCTCGTGAGCAGTTCTTC.

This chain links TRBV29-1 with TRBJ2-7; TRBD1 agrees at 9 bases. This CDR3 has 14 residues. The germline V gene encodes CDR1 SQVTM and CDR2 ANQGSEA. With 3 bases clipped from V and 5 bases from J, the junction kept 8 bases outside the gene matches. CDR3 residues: CSVEYRDRVNEQYF. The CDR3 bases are TGCAGCGTTGAGTACCGGGACAGGGTGAACGAGCAGTACTTC.

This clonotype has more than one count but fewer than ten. CDR3 nucleotide sequence: TGCAGCGTCGCCAGCGGACCAGGGTTATACACAGATACGCAGTATTTT. Encoded protein: CSVASGPGLYTDTQYF. The rearrangement joins TRBV29-1 to TRBJ2-3; D tentatively reads TRBD1 or TRBD2 (5 bases each). Germline V gives CDR1 SQVTM, CDR2 ANQGSEA. The CDR3 is made up of 16 amino acids. Deletions cut 6 bases from V and 2 bases from J, with 21 bases between.

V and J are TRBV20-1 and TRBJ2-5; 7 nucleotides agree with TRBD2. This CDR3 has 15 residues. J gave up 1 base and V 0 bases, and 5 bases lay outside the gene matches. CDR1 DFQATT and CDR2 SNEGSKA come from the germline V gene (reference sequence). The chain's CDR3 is CSARDPPSGQETQYF. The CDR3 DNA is TGCAGTGCTAGAGATCCTCCTAGCGGCCAAGAGACCCAGTACTTC.

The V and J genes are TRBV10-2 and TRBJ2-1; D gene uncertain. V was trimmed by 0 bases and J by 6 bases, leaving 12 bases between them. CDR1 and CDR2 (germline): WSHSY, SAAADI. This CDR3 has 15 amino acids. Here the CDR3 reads CASSESRQRSNEQFF. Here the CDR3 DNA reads TGCGCCAGCAGTGAGTCGCGGCAGCGAAGCAATGAGCAGTTCTTC.

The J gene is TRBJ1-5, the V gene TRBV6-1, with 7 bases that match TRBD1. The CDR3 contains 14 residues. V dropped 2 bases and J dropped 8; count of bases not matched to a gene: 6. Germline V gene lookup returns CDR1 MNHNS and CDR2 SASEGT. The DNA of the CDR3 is TGTGCCAGCAGTGAACAGGGGGGTTTGAAGCCCCAGCATTTT. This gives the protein CASSEQGGLKPQHF.

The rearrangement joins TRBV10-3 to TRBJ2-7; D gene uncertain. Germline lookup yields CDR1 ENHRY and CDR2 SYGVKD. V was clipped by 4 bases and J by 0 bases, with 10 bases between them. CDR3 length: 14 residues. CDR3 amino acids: CAISVTESSYEQYF. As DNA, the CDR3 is TGTGCCATCAGTGTAACCGAAAGCTCCTACGAGCAGTACTTC.

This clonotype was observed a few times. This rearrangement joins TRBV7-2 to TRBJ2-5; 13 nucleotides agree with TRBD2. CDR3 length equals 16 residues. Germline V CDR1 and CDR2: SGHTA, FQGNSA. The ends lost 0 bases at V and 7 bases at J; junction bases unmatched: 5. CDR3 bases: TGTGCCAGCAGCTTAGCAACTAGCGGGGGGGCGGGGACCCAGTACTTC. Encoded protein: CASSLATSGGAGTQYF.